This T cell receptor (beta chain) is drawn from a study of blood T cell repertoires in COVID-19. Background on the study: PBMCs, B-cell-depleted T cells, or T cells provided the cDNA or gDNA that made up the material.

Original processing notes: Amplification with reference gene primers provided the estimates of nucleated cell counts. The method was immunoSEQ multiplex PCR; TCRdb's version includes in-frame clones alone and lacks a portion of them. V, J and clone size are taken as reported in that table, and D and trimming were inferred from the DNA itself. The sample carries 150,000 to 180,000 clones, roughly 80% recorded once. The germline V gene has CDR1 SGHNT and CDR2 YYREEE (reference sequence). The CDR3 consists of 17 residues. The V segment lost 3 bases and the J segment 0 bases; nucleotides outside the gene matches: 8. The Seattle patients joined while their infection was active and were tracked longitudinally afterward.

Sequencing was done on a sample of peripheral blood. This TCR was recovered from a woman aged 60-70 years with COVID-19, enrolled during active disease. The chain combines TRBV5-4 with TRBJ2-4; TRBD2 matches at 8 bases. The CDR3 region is CASSSQAGELAKNIQYF. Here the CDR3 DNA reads TGTGCCAGCAGCTCTCAAGCGGGGGAACTAGCCAAAAACATTCAGTACTTC. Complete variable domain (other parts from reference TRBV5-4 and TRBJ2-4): ETGVTQSPTHLIKTRGQQVTLRCSSQSGHNTVSWYQQALGQGPQFIFQYYREEENGRGNFPPRFSGLQFPNYSSELNVNALELDDSALYLCASSSQAGELAKNIQYFGAGTRLSVL.